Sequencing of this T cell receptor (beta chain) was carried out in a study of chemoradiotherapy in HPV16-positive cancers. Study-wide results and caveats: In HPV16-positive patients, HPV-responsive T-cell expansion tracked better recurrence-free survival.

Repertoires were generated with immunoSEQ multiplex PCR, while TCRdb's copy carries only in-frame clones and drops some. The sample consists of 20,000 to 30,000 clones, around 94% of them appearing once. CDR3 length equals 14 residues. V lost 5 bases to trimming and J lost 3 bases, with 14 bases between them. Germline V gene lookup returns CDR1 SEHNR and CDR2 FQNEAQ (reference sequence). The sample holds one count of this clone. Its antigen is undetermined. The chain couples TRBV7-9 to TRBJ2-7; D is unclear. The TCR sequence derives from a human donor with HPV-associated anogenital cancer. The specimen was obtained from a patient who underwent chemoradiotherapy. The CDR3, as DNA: TGTGCCAGCAGCCCCCTCGCTCGGAGCTACGAGCAGTACTTC. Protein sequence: CASSPLARSYEQYF.